The next 13 T cell receptor beta chains were all read from a single sample in a study of CDR3 diversity in severe acne. Using its own MiXCR run on the PCR reads, TCRdb lists one record per CDR3 protein. This sample has more than 70,000 distinct CDR3 sequences, with 45% to 50% found just once. The sequencing sample was made of blood. These receptors were collected from a male donor in good health, serving as a control.

This clonotype was recorded a few times. The rearrangement joins TRBV7-2 to TRBJ1-1; TRBD1 matches at 10 bases. Germline V gene data show CDR1 as SGHTA and CDR2 as FQGNSA. V lost 5 bases and J lost 1; bases outside the gene matches: 4. The CDR3 contains 15 residues. The CDR3 region is CASSPGTGANTEAFF. CDR3 DNA: TGTGCCAGCAGCCCCGGGACAGGGGCGAACACTGAAGCTTTCTTT.

The chain recombines TRBV2 with TRBJ2-7; 8 positions agree with TRBD1. Germline V gene sequence: CDR1 SNHLY, CDR2 FYNNEI. The CDR3 is 13 residues long. Losses at the gene ends were 7 bases for V and 7 bases for J; bases not matched to a gene: 9. CDR3 loop: CASKIGQGREQYF. CDR3 nucleotide sequence: TGTGCCAGCAAGATCGGACAGGGACGAGAGCAGTACTTC.

As regards this clonotype: It may be a read error: a sequence one base away is much more abundant. The genes are TRBV5-1 and TRBJ2-7, with 9 bases identical to TRBD1. The CDR3 spans 14 residues. The V gene end was trimmed by 4 bases and the J gene end by 0 bases; junction bases not matched to a gene: 2. Germline V CDR1 and CDR2: SGHRS, YFSETQ. CDR3 nucleotide sequence: TGCGCCAGCAGCACGGGACAGGGCTCCTACGAGCAGTACTTC. Residues: CASSTGQGSYEQYF.

This clonotype was detected only a few times. This rearrangement joins TRBV10-3 to TRBJ1-1, with a weak D call TRBD1 (6 bases). CDR1 and CDR2 (germline): ENHRY, SYGVKD. Trimming stripped 10 bases from V and 8 bases from J, with 23 bases between. CDR3 length: 14 residues. This CDR3 reads CASHRLDGTREAFF. The CDR3 region has the DNA TGTGCCAGCCACCGGCTAGACGGGACACGAGAAGCTTTCTTT.

The chain employs TRBV5-5 and TRBJ2-7; 14 positions match TRBD2. Looked up from germline, CDR1 is SGHKS and CDR2 is YYEKEE (reference sequence). The length of the CDR3 is 19 residues. V dropped 0 bases and J dropped 0; count of bases not matched to a gene: 8. Here the CDR3 DNA reads TGTGCCAGCAGCTTGGGACTAGCGGGGGGGAACGTTGGCTCCTACGAGCAGTACTTC. Translating it yields CASSLGLAGGNVGSYEQYF.

Only a few counts were recorded for this clonotype. V and J are TRBV7-9 and TRBJ2-7, with unresolved D. The V gene's germline CDR1 is SEHNR and CDR2 FQNEAQ (reference sequence). The CDR3 has 14 amino acids. Trimming shortened V by 3 bases and J by 4 bases, and 13 bases separated the two germline ends. Written as DNA, the CDR3 is TGTGCCAGCAGCTTCTTTCCGCAGGCTTACGAGCAGTACTTC. Its translation is CASSFFPQAYEQYF. Full variable domain (rest looked up from reference TRBV7-9 and TRBJ2-7): DTGVSQNPRHKITKRGQNVTFRCDPISEHNRLYWYRQTLGQGPEFLTYFQNEAQLEKSRLLSDRFSAERPKGSFSTLEIQRTEQGDSAMYLCASSFFPQAYEQYFGPGTRLTVT.

This clonotype was picked up a small number of times. This rearrangement joins TRBV2 to TRBJ1-5, with TRBD1 matching over 8 bases. The CDR3 sequence is 14 residues long. V gave up 4 bases and J gave up 6 bases; unmatched junction bases: 5. CDR1 is SNHLY, CDR2 FYNNEI, per germline. The CDR3 region is CASSGQGSLQPQHF. The CDR3 coding sequence is TGTGCCAGCAGTGGACAGGGGTCGCTTCAGCCCCAGCATTTT.

This clonotype was recorded many times. The chain links TRBV19 to TRBJ2-2; tentatively, D is TRBD1 or TRBD2 (6 bases each). V gave up 7 bases and J gave up 6 bases, with 21 bases separating them. CDR3 length: 16 residues. Germline-derived CDR1 and CDR2 are LNHDA and SQIVND (reference sequence). The CDR3 protein is CASTSTPGALSGELFF. The CDR3 nucleotides are TGTGCCAGTACCTCGACCCCGGGGGCGCTCTCCGGGGAGCTGTTTTTT.

In its sample, this clonotype ranks as medium-sized. The chain joins TRBV4-2 to TRBJ2-7, with 9 bases matching TRBD1. CDR1 and CDR2 (germline): LGHNA, YNFKEQ. The V gene end was trimmed by 1 base and the J gene end by 2 bases; junction bases not matched to a gene: 0. CDR3 size: 14 residues. The CDR3 nucleotides are TGTGCCAGCAGCCAAGGGGACAGGGCCTACGAGCAGTACTTC. This translates into CASSQGDRAYEQYF.

This clonotype was observed at least ten times. This chain joins TRBV20-1 and TRBJ2-7, with D perhaps matching TRBD2 (6 bases). CDR1 is DFQATT, CDR2 SNEGSKA, per germline (reference sequence). Trimming removed 6 bases from V and 5 bases from J, with 14 bases in between. The CDR3 is made up of 12 amino acids. CDR3 in amino acids: CSARLVPNEQYF. CDR3 DNA sequence: TGCAGTGCCCGACTAGTTCCCAACGAGCAGTACTTC.

The CDR3 coding sequence is TGTGCCAGCAGCCCGAAACAGGGTGCTGGGGCCAACGTCCTGACTTTC. It encodes CASSPKQGAGANVLTF. V usage is TRBV7-6 and J usage is TRBJ2-6, with D tentatively TRBD1 (6 bases). Trimming took 5 bases from V and 2 from J, leaving 13 bases between them. Germline-derived CDR1 and CDR2 are SGHVS and FNYEAQ. The CDR3 is 16 amino acids.

The chain links TRBV19 to TRBJ1-2; weak D call: TRBD1 (6 bases). Trimming cost V 6 bases and J 0 bases, with 14 bases left between them. The CDR3 runs 15 residues. Germline CDR1 LNHDA, CDR2 SQIVND (reference sequence). The CDR3 bases are TGTGCCAGTAGAAAAGGAGGGGGAGCTAACTATGGCTACACCTTC. As protein: CASRKGGGANYGYTF.

A few counts support this clonotype. The V and J genes are TRBV6-5 and TRBJ2-4; the D gene could be TRBD1 or TRBD2 (5 bases each). Germline CDR1 is MNHEY and CDR2 is SVGAGI. Trimming shortened V by 5 bases and J by 6 bases, and 11 bases separated the two germline ends. The CDR3 totals 13 residues. The CDR3 region is CASSNRDGNIQYF. CDR3 in DNA: TGTGCCAGCAGTAACCGGGACGGAAACATTCAGTACTTC.